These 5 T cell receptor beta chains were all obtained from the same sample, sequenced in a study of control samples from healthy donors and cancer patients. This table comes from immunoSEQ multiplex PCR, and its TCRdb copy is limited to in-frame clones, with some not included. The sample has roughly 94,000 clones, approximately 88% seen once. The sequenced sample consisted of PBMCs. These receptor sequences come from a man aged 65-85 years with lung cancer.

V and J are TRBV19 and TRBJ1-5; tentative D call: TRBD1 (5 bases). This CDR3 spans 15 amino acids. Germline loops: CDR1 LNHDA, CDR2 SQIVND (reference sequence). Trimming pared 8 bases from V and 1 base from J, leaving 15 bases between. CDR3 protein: CASWEGTLSNQPQHF. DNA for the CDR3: TGTGCCAGTTGGGAAGGGACTCTCAGCAATCAGCCCCAGCATTTT. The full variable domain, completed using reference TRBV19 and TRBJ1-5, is DGGITQSPKYLFRKEGQNVTLSCEQNLNHDAMYWYRQDPGQGLRLIYYSQIVNDFQKGDIAEGYSVSREKKESFPLTVTSAQKNPTAFYLCASWEGTLSNQPQHFGDGTRLSIL.

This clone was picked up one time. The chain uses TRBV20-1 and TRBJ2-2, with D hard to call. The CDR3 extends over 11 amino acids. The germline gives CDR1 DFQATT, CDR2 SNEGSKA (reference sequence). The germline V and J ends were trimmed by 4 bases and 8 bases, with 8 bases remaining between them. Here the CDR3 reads CSATPRGELFF. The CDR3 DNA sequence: TGCAGTGCTACACCGAGGGGGGAGCTGTTTTTT.

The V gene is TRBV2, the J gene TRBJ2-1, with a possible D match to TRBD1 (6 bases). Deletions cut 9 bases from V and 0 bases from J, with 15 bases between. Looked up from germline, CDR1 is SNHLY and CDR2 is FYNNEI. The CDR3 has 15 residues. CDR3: CASSGTPLSYNEQFF. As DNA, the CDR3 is TGTGCCAGTTCCGGGACACCCCTCTCCTACAATGAGCAGTTCTTC. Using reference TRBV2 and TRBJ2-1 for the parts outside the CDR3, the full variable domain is EPEVTQTPSHQVTQMGQEVILRCVPISNHLYFYWYRQILGQKVEFLVSFYNNEISEKSEIFDDQFSVERPDGSNFTLKIRSTKLEDSAMYFCASSGTPLSYNEQFFGPGTRLTVL.

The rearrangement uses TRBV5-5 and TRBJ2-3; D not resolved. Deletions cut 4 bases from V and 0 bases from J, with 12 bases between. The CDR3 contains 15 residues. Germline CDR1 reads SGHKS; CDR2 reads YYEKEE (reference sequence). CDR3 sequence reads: CASSVGPVSTDTQYF. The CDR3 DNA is TGTGCCAGCAGCGTGGGCCCCGTTAGCACAGATACGCAGTATTTT. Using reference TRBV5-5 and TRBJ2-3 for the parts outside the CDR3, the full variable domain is DAGVTQSPTHLIKTRGQQVTLRCSPISGHKSVSWYQQVLGQGPQFIFQYYEKEERGRGNFPDRFSARQFPNYSSELNVNALLLGDSALYLCASSVGPVSTDTQYFGPGTRLTVL.

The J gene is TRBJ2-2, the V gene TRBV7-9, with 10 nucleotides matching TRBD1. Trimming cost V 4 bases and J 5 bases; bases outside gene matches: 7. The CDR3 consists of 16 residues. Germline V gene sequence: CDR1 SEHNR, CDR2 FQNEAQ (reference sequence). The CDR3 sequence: CASSSPDRGKTGELFF. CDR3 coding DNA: TGTGCCAGCAGCTCCCCGGACAGGGGGAAAACCGGGGAGCTGTTTTTT.